This is a list of T cell receptor beta chains from one sample in a study of control samples from healthy donors and cancer patients. Method: immunoSEQ multiplex PCR; TCRdb's copy keeps in-frame clones and lacks some. The table has fewer than 200,000 clones, 90% to 95% seen once; the top ten hold 1.2% to 1.5%. Sequences were obtained from blood. Receptors originate from a young man in good health. Both conserved end residues are part of each CDR3. The D gene is left open where the match is weak. Part of the rows lack a size; the others show once, few, many or a class for expanded clones.

CDR3nt | CDR3aa | v_gene | d_gene | len | abundance | j_gene
TGTGCCAGTAGTGCCCTGGACAGCTATGGCTACACCTTC | CASSALDSYGYTF | TRBV19 | - | 13 | once | TRBJ1-2
TGCGCCAGCAGCCCCGGGACAGGGGGTACCGGGGAGCTGTTTTTT | CASSPGTGGTGELFF | TRBV5-1 | TRBD1 | 15 | - | TRBJ2-2
TGTGCCAGCAATGGACAGGCCGGCCACGAGCAGTACTTC | CASNGQAGHEQYF | TRBV7-2 | TRBD1 | 13 | few | TRBJ2-7
TGTGCCAGCAGCTCATACCTCCGAGGCTCTGGGGCCAACGTCCTGACTTTC | CASSSYLRGSGANVLTF | TRBV7-6 | - | 17 | - | TRBJ2-6
TGCGCCAGCAGCCTCTTAGCCAGTCGGTTCCCCGGTGGGACCCAGCATTTT | CASSLLASRFPGGTQHF | TRBV4-1 | - | 17 | - | TRBJ1-5
TGTGCCAGCAAAGACAGTTCTGTCTCTTATAATTCACCCCTCCACTTT | CASKDSSVSYNSPLHF | TRBV6-6 | - | 16 | once | TRBJ1-6
TGTGCCAGCAGGGGGGACGGAGGTACCCAGCCCCAGCATTTT | CASRGDGGTQPQHF | TRBV28 | - | 14 | - | TRBJ1-5
TGCGCCAGCAGCCAAGATGTCTGGGGCACTGAAGCTTTCTTT | CASSQDVWGTEAFF | TRBV4-1 | - | 14 | - | TRBJ1-1
TGTGCCAGCAGCCAAGTGGGAATGAGGGGGCATTCACCCCTCCACTTT | CASSQVGMRGHSPLHF | TRBV14 | TRBD1 | 16 | - | TRBJ1-6
TGTGCCAGCAGCCAGTACACAGGGTGGCCGAACACTGAAGCTTTCTTT | CASSQYTGWPNTEAFF | TRBV14 | - | 16 | - | TRBJ1-1
TGTGCCAGCAGCCACCAAGCGGGAAGAGACGAGCAGTACTTC | CASSHQAGRDEQYF | TRBV3-1/TRBV3-2 | TRBD2 | 14 | - | TRBJ2-7
TGTGCCAGCAGCGTTCGCCATCAAGAGACCCAGTACTTC | CASSVRHQETQYF | TRBV9 | - | 13 | - | TRBJ2-5
TGTGCCAGCAGCGTAGGAGGGGGGACTGCTAGCGGGTTCGAGCAGTACTTC | CASSVGGGTASGFEQYF | TRBV9 | TRBD2 | 17 | - | TRBJ2-7
TGTGCCAGCAGCTCCCCGATCTATAATTCACCCCTCCACTTT | CASSSPIYNSPLHF | TRBV7-9 | - | 14 | few | TRBJ1-6
TGTGCCAGCAGCTGGGACAGGGGTAGCACCATATATTTT | CASSWDRGSTIYF | TRBV28 | TRBD1 | 13 | - | TRBJ1-3
TGTGCCTGGAGTCGAGGGGATTCACCCCTCCACTTT | CAWSRGDSPLHF | TRBV30 | - | 12 | - | TRBJ1-6
TGCAGCGTTGTAGTCCAATCCAGTGAAGCTTTCTTT | CSVVVQSSEAFF | TRBV29-1 | - | 12 | - | TRBJ1-1
TGTGCCACCAGTGGGGGGGTCGTGAACACTGAAGCTTTCTTT | CATSGGVVNTEAFF | TRBV24-1 | - | 14 | - | TRBJ1-1
TGTGCCAGCAATAAAGCGGGCGCAGATACGCAGTATTTT | CASNKAGADTQYF | TRBV9 | - | 13 | - | TRBJ2-3
TGTGCCAGCAGTTACGAAGGGAGAAACACCATATATTTT | CASSYEGRNTIYF | TRBV6-2/TRBV6-3 | - | 13 | - | TRBJ1-3
TGTGCCAGCAGTTTATCATTTCAAGAGACCCAGTACTTC | CASSLSFQETQYF | TRBV27 | - | 13 | - | TRBJ2-5
TGTGCCAGCAACCCGGACATATACTCCTACGAGCAGTACTTC | CASNPDIYSYEQYF | TRBV9 | - | 14 | - | TRBJ2-7
TGTGCCAGCAGTTTACGAGGGTACTATGGCTACACCTTC | CASSLRGYYGYTF | TRBV28 | - | 13 | - | TRBJ1-2
TGTGCCAGCAGTGAATTGCGGTGGGGAAACACAGATACGCAGTATTTT | CASSELRWGNTDTQYF | TRBV2 | - | 16 | - | TRBJ2-3
TGTGCCAGCAGCCAAACTAGCGGGAGCGAAAATGAGCAGTTCTTC | CASSQTSGSENEQFF | TRBV7-2 | TRBD2 | 15 | - | TRBJ2-1
TGTGCCAGCAGCCTGGGCAAAGGGCCTAGCGGGGTATACGAGCAGTACTTC | CASSLGKGPSGVYEQYF | TRBV5-4 | TRBD2 | 17 | - | TRBJ2-7
TGTGCCAGCAGCTACCTACAGGGTAGGGCTGAAGCTTTCTTT | CASSYLQGRAEAFF | TRBV14 | - | 14 | - | TRBJ1-1
TGTGCCAGCAGCGTAGGGGAAACCGCGGGAAACACCATATATTTT | CASSVGETAGNTIYF | TRBV9 | - | 15 | - | TRBJ1-3
TGCAGTGCAAGACAGGCAGATACGCAGTATTTT | CSARQADTQYF | TRBV20-1 | - | 11 | - | TRBJ2-3
TGTGCCAGCAAGGATGGGGGGACAGGGAACCACGAGCAGTACTTC | CASKDGGTGNHEQYF | TRBV6-6 | TRBD1 | 15 | - | TRBJ2-7
TGTGCCAGCGTGGCTAGCGGGAGGCTTGGTGAGCAGTTCTTC | CASVASGRLGEQFF | TRBV4-2 | TRBD2 | 14 | - | TRBJ2-1
TGTGCCAGCAGTACGGGGGGGGCGGCTAGCGGGAGGGCTCGCGAGCAGTACTTC | CASSTGGAASGRAREQYF | TRBV27 | TRBD2 | 18 | - | TRBJ2-7
TGCGCCAGCAGCCGCAGACTAGAAACCTTAAATGAGCAGTTCTTC | CASSRRLETLNEQFF | TRBV4-3 | - | 15 | - | TRBJ2-1
TGTGCCAGCAGTTTCCTAGGACAGGGGAAGGGGACCTATAATTCACCCCTCCACTTT | CASSFLGQGKGTYNSPLHF | TRBV27 | TRBD1 | 19 | - | TRBJ1-6
TGTGCCAGCAGTCCGTATGGTGGCGGGAGGGCCTCGAATGAGCAGTTCTTC | CASSPYGGGRASNEQFF | TRBV28 | TRBD2 | 17 | - | TRBJ2-1
TGTGCCAGCAGTTCTGGGACTAGCGGGAGGGGTATCACAGATACGCAGTATTTT | CASSSGTSGRGITDTQYF | TRBV27 | TRBD2 | 18 | - | TRBJ2-3
TGTGCCAGCAGCCCGGACAGCAAGAACACTGAAGCTTTCTTT | CASSPDSKNTEAFF | TRBV4-2 | - | 14 | - | TRBJ1-1
TGTGCCAGCAGCCAAGGGGGTGGAAACACCATATATTTT | CASSQGGGNTIYF | TRBV3-1/TRBV3-2 | - | 13 | - | TRBJ1-3
TGTGCCAGCAGTCCCGAGAGGGGATATGGAAACACCATATATTTT | CASSPERGYGNTIYF | TRBV6-5 | - | 15 | - | TRBJ1-3
TGCGCCAGCACCGCGGGACTAGCGGGAGTAGGGAATGAGCAGTTCTTC | CASTAGLAGVGNEQFF | TRBV5-1 | TRBD2 | 16 | - | TRBJ2-1
TGTGCCAGCACTTTAGGGTGGAACACTGAAGCTTTCTTT | CASTLGWNTEAFF | TRBV3-1/TRBV3-2 | - | 13 | once | TRBJ1-1
TGCGCCAGCAGCTTGGACAGGGGGAATGGCTACACCTTC | CASSLDRGNGYTF | TRBV5-1 | TRBD1 | 13 | few | TRBJ1-2
TGTGCCAGCAGCCCCAGAAGCTCCGGGTTTGGCGGGGAGCTGTTTTTT | CASSPRSSGFGGELFF | TRBV3-1/TRBV3-2 | - | 16 | - | TRBJ2-2
TGTGCCAGCAGCCCACAGATGGCTAGCGGGAAGTCGTACGAGCAGTACTTC | CASSPQMASGKSYEQYF | TRBV11-2 | TRBD2 | 17 | - | TRBJ2-7
TGTGCCAGCAGCCAAGATTCTAGCGGGAGGGCCAGAGAGACCCAGTACTTC | CASSQDSSGRARETQYF | TRBV4-2 | TRBD2 | 17 | - | TRBJ2-5
TGTGCCAGCAGCTCTGATTCTGGGCCTCAATCGCCCCTCCACTTT | CASSSDSGPQSPLHF | TRBV7-2 | - | 15 | - | TRBJ1-6